This entry features one TCR beta chain sequence. TCRdb's copy holds only in-frame clones and misses some; the assay was immunoSEQ multiplex PCR. The sample holds roughly 130,000 clones, 90% seen once. This entry is derived from a study of blood T cell repertoires in COVID-19. The material sequenced was peripheral blood. The origin of this receptor is a man between 50 and 59 years old with active COVID-19.

The CDR3: CASSYGERNTEAFF. The CDR3 nucleotides are TGTGCCAGTAGTTACGGGGAACGGAACACTGAAGCTTTCTTT. The gene calls are TRBV19 and TRBJ1-1; D is undetermined. The CDR3 has 14 residues. V gave up 5 bases and J gave up 1 base, with 11 bases separating them. Germline V lookup: CDR1 LNHDA, CDR2 SQIVND (reference sequence).